This note documents a single T cell receptor (beta chain) sequence. Antigen: not known. Treatment: oral pan-JAK inhibitor, 5-10 mg twice daily. Lesional scalp tissue (obtained by punch biopsy) and peripheral blood were collected from alopecia areata patients. The data belong to a study of CD8+ T cells in alopecia areata. Regarding the study as a whole: While patients received tofacitinib, many expanded lesional clones remained present in scalp and blood.

V was pared by 7 bases and J by 7 bases, with 8 bases of the junction left unmatched. CDR1 and CDR2 from the germline V gene are SNHLY and FYNNEI. CDR3 length: 15 amino acids. After isolation, RNA underwent reverse transcription to generate cDNA as the sequencing template. TCRdb's copy holds only in-frame clones and misses some; the assay was immunoSEQ multiplex PCR. The sample lists around 300,000 clones; 60% were seen once. This chain joins TRBV2 and TRBJ1-6; 9 positions match TRBD1. This material consisted of CD4+ T cells sorted from blood, taken at week 52, from a patient treated with tofacitinib. The sequence was collected from a human donor with alopecia areata. CDR3 coding DNA: TGTGCCAGCACCGATACAGGACAGGGGAATTCACCCCTCCACTTT. Protein: CASTDTGQGNSPLHF.